This T cell receptor beta chain was obtained from a study of early T cells in non-severe SARS-CoV-2 infection. Using its own MiXCR run on the 5' RACE reads, TCRdb lists one record per CDR3 protein. This sample carries 70,000 to 85,000 distinct CDR3 sequences, roughly 5.3% of them seen once, and the ten largest clones take 6.5% to 8%. To note about this clonotype: Its specificity is not known.

The study's findings and limits: Missing private and CD4 specificities, VDJdb matching favored anti-spike CD8 responses.

The CDR3 totals 12 residues. The germline CDR1 and CDR2 sequences are GTSNPN and SVGIG (reference sequence). Trimming pared 3 bases from V and 4 bases from J, leaving 10 bases between. The sample here was whole blood, taken at baseline. The genes are TRBV30 and TRBJ2-7, with a weak D call TRBD2 (5 bases). The TCR comes from an adult who was a healthcare worker with PCR-confirmed SARS-CoV-2 infection or an uninfected control (not recorded which). CDR3 coding DNA: TGTGCCTGGAGAGGGATAGCGTACGAGCAGTACTTC. It translates to CAWRGIAYEQYF.